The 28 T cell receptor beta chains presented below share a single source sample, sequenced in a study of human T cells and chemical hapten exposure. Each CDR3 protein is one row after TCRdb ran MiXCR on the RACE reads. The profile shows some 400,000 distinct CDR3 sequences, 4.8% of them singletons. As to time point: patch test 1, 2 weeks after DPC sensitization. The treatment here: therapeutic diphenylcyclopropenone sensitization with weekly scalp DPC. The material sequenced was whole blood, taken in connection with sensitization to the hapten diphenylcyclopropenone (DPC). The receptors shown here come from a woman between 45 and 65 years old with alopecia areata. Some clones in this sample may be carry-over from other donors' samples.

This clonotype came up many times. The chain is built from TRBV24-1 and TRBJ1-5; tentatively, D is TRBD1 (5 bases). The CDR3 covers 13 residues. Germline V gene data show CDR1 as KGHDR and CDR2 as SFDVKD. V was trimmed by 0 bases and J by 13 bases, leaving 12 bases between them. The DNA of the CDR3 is TGTGCCACCAGTGATTTGCTTGGGACCCCTCAGCATTTT. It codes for CATSDLLGTPQHF.

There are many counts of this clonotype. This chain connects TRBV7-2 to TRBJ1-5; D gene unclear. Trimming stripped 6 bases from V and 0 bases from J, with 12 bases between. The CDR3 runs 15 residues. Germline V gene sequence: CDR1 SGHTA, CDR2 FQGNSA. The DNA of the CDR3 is TGTGCCAGCAGTCTCCGGGCCTTTAGCAATCAGCCCCAGCATTTT. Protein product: CASSLRAFSNQPQHF.

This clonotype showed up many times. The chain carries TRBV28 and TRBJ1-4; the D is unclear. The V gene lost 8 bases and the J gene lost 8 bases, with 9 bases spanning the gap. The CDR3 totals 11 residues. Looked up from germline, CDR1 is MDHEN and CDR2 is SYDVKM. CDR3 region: CASGPGEKLFF. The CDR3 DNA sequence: TGTGCCAGCGGGCCGGGGGAAAAACTGTTTTTT.

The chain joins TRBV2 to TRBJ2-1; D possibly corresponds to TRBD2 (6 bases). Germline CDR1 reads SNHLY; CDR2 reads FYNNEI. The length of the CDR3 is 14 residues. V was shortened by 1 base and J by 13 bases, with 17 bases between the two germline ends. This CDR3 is CASSEEVGGLEQFF. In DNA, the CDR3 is TGTGCCAGCAGTGAAGAGGTTGGGGGGTTGGAACAGTTCTTC.

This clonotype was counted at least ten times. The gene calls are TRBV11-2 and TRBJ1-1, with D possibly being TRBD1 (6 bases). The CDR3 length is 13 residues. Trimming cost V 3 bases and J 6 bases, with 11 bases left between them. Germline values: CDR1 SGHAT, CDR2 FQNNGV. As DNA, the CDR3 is TGTGCCAGCAGCTTTGAGGGGGACTCTGAAGCTTTCTTT. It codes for CASSFEGDSEAFF.

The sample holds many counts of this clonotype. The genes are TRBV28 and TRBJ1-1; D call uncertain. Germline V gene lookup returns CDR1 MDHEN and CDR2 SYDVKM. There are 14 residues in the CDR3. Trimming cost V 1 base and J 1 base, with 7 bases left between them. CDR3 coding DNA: TGTGCCAGCAGTTTATATGTCGGGAACACTGAAGCTTTCTTT. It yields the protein CASSLYVGNTEAFF.

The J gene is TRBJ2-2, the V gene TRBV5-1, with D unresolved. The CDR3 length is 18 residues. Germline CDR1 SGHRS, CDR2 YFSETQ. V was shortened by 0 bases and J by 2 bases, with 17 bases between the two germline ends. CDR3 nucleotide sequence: TGCGCCAGCAGCTTGGCCGGGTTGGCGGTAGATAACACCGGGGAGCTGTTTTTT. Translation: CASSLAGLAVDNTGELFF.

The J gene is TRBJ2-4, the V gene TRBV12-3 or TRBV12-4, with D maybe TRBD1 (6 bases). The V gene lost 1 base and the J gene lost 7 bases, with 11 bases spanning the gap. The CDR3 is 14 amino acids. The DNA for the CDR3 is TGTGCCAGCAGTTTAGGTCAGGGGCTGAACATTCAGTACTTC. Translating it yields CASSLGQGLNIQYF.

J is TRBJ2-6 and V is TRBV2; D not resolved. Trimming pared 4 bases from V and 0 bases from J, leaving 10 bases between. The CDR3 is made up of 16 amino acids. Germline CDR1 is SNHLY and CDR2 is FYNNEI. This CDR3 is CASSGVRHSGANVLTF. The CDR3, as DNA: TGTGCCAGCAGTGGAGTCCGGCACTCTGGGGCCAACGTCCTGACTTTC.

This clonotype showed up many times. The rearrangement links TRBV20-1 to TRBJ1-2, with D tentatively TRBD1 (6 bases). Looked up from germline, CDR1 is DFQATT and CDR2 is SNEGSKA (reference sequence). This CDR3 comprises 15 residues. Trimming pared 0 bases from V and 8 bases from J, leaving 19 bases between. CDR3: CSARDRGGPLQGYTF. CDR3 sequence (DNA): TGCAGTGCTAGAGATCGGGGGGGGCCATTGCAAGGCTACACCTTC.

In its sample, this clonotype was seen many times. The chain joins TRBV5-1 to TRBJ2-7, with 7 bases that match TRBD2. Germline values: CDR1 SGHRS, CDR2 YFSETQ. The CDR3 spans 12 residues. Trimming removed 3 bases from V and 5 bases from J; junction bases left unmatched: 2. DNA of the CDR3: TGCGCCAGCAGCTCAGCGGGAAACGAGCAGTACTTC. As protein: CASSSAGNEQYF.

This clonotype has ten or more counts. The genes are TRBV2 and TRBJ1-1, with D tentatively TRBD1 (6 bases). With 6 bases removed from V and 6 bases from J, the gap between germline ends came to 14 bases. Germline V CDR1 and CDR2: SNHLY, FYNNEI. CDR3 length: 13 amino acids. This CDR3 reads CASSATGQAEAFF. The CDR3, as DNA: TGTGCCAGCAGCGCTACAGGGCAAGCTGAAGCTTTCTTT.

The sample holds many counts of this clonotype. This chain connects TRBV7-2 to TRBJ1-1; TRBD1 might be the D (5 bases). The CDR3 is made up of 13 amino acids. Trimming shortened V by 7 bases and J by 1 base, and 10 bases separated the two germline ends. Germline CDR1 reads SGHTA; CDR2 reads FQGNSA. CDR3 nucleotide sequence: TGTGCCAGCACGGGACTGAGGAACACTGAAGCTTTCTTT. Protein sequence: CASTGLRNTEAFF. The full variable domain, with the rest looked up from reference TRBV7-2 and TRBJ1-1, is GAGVSQSPSNKVTEKGKDVELRCDPISGHTALYWYRQSLGQGLEFLIYFQGNSAPDKSGLPSDRFSAERTGGSVSTLTIQRTQQEDSAVYLCASTGLRNTEAFFGQGTRLTVV.

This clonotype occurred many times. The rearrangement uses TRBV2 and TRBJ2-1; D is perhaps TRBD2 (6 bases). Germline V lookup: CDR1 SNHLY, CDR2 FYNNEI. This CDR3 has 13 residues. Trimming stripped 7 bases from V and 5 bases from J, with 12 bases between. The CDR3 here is CASTGTGNNEQFF. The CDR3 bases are TGTGCCAGCACCGGGACTGGAAACAATGAGCAGTTCTTC.

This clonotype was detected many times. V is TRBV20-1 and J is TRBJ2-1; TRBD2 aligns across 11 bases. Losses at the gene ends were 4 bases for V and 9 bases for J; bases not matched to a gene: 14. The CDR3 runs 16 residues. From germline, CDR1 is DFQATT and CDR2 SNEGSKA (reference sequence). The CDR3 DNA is TGCAGTGCTAAAGGGACTAGCGGCGGGGAGTCGGGTGAGCAGTTCTTC. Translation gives CSAKGTSGGESGEQFF.

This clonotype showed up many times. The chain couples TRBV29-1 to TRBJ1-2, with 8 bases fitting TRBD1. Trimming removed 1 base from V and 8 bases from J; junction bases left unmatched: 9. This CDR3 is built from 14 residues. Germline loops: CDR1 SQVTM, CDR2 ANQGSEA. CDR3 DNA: TGCAGCGTTGAAGGGCCAGGGGGCTATCAAGGCTACACCTTC. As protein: CSVEGPGGYQGYTF. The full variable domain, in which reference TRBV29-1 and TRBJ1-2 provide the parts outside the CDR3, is SAVISQKPSRDICQRGTSLTIQCQVDSQVTMMFWYRQQPGQSLTLIATANQGSEATYESGFVIDKFPISRPNLTFSTLTVSNMSPEDSSIYLCSVEGPGGYQGYTFGSGTRLTVV.

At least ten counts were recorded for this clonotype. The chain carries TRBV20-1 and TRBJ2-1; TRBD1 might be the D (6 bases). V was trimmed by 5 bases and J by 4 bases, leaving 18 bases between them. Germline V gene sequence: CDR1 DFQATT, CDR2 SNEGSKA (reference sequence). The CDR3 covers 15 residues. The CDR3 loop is CSADSDSRPYNEQFF. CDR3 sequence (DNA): TGCAGTGCTGATTCGGACAGCAGACCTTACAATGAGCAGTTCTTC.

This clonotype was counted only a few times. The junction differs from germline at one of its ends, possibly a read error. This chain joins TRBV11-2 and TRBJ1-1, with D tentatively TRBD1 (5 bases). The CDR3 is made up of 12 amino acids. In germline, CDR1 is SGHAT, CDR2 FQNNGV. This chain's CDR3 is CASSPPWAGVVF. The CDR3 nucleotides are TGTGCCAGCAGCCCGCCCTGGGCGGGGGTAGTGTTT.

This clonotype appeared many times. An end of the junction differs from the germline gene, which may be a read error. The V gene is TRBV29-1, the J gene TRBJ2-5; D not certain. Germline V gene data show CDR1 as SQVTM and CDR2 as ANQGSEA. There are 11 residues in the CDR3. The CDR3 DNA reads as TGCAGCGTTCCGGACGGAGAGTCCCAGTACTTC. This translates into CSVPDGESQYF. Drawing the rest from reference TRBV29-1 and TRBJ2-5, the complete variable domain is SAVISQKPSRDICQRGTSLTIQCQVDSQVTMMFWYRQQPGQSLTLIATANQGSEATYESGFVIDKFPISRPNLTFSTLTVSNMSPEDSSIYLCSVPDGESQYFGPGTRLLVL.

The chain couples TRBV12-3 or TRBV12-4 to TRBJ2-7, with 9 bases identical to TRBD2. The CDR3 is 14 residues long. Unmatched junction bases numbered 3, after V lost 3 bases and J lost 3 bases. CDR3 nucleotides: TGTGCCAGCAGTTTTGCGGGAGGGCTCTACGAGCAGTACTTC. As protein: CASSFAGGLYEQYF.

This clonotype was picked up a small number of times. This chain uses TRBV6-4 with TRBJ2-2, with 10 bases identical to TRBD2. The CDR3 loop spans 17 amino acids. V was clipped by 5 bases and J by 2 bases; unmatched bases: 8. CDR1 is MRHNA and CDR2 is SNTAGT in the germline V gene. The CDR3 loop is CASSSASGGLNTGELFF. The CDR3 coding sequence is TGTGCCAGCAGTTCAGCTAGCGGGGGCCTAAACACCGGGGAGCTGTTTTTT.

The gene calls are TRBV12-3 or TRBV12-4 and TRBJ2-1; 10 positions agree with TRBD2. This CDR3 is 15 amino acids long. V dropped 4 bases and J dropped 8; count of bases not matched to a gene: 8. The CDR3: CASSSPGLASYEQFF. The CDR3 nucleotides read TGTGCCAGCAGTTCACCGGGACTAGCGTCCTATGAGCAGTTCTTC.

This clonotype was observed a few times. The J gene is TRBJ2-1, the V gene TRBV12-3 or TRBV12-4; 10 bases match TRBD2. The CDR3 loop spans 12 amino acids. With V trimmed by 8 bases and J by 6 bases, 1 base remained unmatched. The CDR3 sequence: CASQRGGNEQFF. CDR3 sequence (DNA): TGTGCCAGCCAGCGGGGGGGCAATGAGCAGTTCTTC.

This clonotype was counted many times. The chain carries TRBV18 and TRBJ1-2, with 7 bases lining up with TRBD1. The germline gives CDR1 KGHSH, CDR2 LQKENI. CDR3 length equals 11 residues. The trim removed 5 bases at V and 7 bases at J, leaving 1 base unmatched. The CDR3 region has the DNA TGTGCCAGCTCAGACAGGGCTGGCTACACCTTC. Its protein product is CASSDRAGYTF. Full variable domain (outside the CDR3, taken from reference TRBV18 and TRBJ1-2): NAGVMQNPRHLVRRRGQEARLRCSPMKGHSHVYWYRQLPEEGLKFMVYLQKENIIDESGMPKERFSAEFPKEGPSILRIQQVVRGDSAAYFCASSDRAGYTFGSGTRLTVV.

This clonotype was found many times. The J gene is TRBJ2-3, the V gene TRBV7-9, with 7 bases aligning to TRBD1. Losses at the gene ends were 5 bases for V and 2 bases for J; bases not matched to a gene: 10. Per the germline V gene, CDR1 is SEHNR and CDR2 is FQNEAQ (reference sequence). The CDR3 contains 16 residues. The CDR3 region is CASSPRWGTATDTQYF. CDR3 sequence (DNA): TGTGCCAGCAGCCCTAGATGGGGGACAGCCACAGATACGCAGTATTTT.

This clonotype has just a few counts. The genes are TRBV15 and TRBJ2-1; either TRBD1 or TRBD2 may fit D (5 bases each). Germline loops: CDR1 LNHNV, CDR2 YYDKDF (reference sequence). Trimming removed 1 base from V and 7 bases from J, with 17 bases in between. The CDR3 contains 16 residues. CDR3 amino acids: CATSRAAGTAQNEQFF. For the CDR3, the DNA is TGTGCCACCAGCAGAGCCGCAGGGACCGCCCAGAATGAGCAGTTCTTC.

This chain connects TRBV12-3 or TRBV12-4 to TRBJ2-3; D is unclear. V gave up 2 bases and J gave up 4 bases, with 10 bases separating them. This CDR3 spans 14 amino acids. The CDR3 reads CASSLMWVADTQYF. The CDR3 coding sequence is TGTGCCAGCAGTTTAATGTGGGTCGCAGATACGCAGTATTTT.

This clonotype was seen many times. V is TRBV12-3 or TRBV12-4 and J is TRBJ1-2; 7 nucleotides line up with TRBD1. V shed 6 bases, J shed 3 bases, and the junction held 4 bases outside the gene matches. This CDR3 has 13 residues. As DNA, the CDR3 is TGTGCCAGCAGCCCTGGGACAGACTATGGCTACACCTTC. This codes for CASSPGTDYGYTF.